This T cell receptor (beta chain) originates from a study of CD8 T cells in Susac syndrome. Random hexamers primed reverse transcription of about 0.45 to 1 ug RNA. Amplification of TCR beta CDR3 across 54 Vbeta and 13 Jbeta was performed with immunoSEQ multiplex PCR. TCRdb ran MiXCR on the immunoSEQ multiplex PCR reads and lists one entry per CDR3 protein. The sample records some 90,000 distinct CDR3 sequences, approximately 92% being singletons. Overall study results and limits: The study recognized that its TCR sequencing and HLA analysis covered a relatively small number of individuals.

For this clonotype: The antigen is unknown.

The sequence derives from a human donor in good health. The sample taken for sequencing was CD8+ T cells from PBMCs.

CDR3 nucleotide sequence: TGCAGCGTTGAAGTAAACGGGAACACCGGGGAGCTGTTTTTT. Translated: CSVEVNGNTGELFF. The chain recombines TRBV29-1 with TRBJ2-2; D uncertain. The germline V gene has CDR1 SQVTM and CDR2 ANQGSEA. V lost 1 base, J lost 1 base, and 7 bases lay in between. This CDR3 is built from 14 residues.